The 26 T cell receptor beta chains below come from one sample, sequenced in a study of T cell responses to AZD1222 COVID-19 vaccine. Profiling relied on immunoSEQ multiplex PCR, and the TCRdb table lists in-frame clones only, not all of them. The repertoire has 140,000 to 150,000 clones, about 91% of them found once; the top ten carry about 15%. Source: peripheral blood, taken on day 0 of AZD1222 vaccination. These receptors all come from an adult in good health.

V and J are TRBV7-2 and TRBJ1-6; 9 bases are shared with TRBD1. The germline V gene encodes CDR1 SGHTA and CDR2 FQGNSA. The CDR3 has 14 residues. V lost 5 bases and J lost 12; bases outside the gene matches: 8. The CDR3, as DNA: TGTGCCAGCAGCACACAGGGGGCTGGTGAACCCCTCCACTTT. It encodes CASSTQGAGEPLHF.

V is TRBV18 and J is TRBJ2-1; D may be TRBD1 (5 bases). V shed 5 bases and J shed 0 bases, with 14 bases lying between them. The CDR3 is made up of 16 amino acids. Germline V gene data show CDR1 as KGHSH and CDR2 as LQKENI. The CDR3 loop is CASSISQDLSYNEQFF. The CDR3 DNA is TGTGCCAGCTCAATATCACAGGATCTCTCCTACAATGAGCAGTTCTTC.

The CDR3 spells CASSRSDGTEAFF. In DNA, the CDR3 is TGTGCCAGCAGTCGATCCGACGGGACTGAAGCTTTCTTT. The rearrangement joins TRBV6-6 to TRBJ1-1; D ambiguous. This CDR3 comprises 13 residues. Trimming removed 5 bases from V and 5 bases from J, with 12 bases in between. CDR1 MNHNY and CDR2 SVGAGI come from the germline V gene (reference sequence).

The rearrangement links TRBV19 to TRBJ1-5; weak D call: TRBD1 (6 bases). The CDR3 has 16 amino acids. Between the trimmed V and J ends, which lost 4 bases and 0 bases, there was a span of 13 bases. CDR1 LNHDA and CDR2 SQIVND come from the germline V gene (reference sequence). The CDR3 nucleotides are TGTGCCAGTAGTACCTACAGGGATTATAGCAATCAGCCCCAGCATTTT. Translated: CASSTYRDYSNQPQHF.

J is TRBJ1-5 and V is TRBV7-8; D gene unclear. Germline assignment: CDR1 SGHVS and CDR2 FQNEAQ. V was shortened by 7 bases and J by 0 bases, with 16 bases between the two germline ends. The CDR3 covers 16 residues. The CDR3 here is CASTRLGEYSNQPQHF. DNA of the CDR3: TGTGCCAGCACCCGGCTTGGGGAGTATAGCAATCAGCCCCAGCATTTT.

The rearrangement links TRBV7-8 to TRBJ1-3; TRBD1 agrees at 8 bases. Trimming at V came to 2 bases and at J to 7 bases, leaving 10 bases not matched to a gene. There are 16 residues in the CDR3. Germline lookup yields CDR1 SGHVS and CDR2 FQNEAQ. The CDR3 nucleotides are TGTGCCAGCAGCTTAAGGGTCGGTAGACAGGGGAACACCATATATTTT. Translated, it gives CASSLRVGRQGNTIYF.

This chain uses TRBV28 with TRBJ2-1; no clear D gene. V was trimmed by 3 bases and J by 6 bases, leaving 12 bases between them. This CDR3 region has 14 residues. Per the germline V gene, CDR1 is MDHEN and CDR2 is SYDVKM. The CDR3 spells CASSLVSLFNEQFF. The CDR3 DNA follows: TGTGCCAGCAGTTTGGTTTCTCTTTTCAATGAGCAGTTCTTC. The entire variable domain, with the rest obtained from reference TRBV28 and TRBJ2-1, is as follows: DVKVTQSSRYLVKRTGEKVFLECVQDMDHENMFWYRQDPGLGLRLIYFSYDVKMKEKGDIPEGYSVSREKKERFSLILESASTNQTSMYLCASSLVSLFNEQFFGPGTRLTVL.

The rearrangement links TRBV7-9 to TRBJ1-6, with a tentative D call TRBD1 (6 bases). In germline, CDR1 is SEHNR, CDR2 FQNEAQ (reference sequence). The CDR3 spans 15 residues. The V and J ends lost 2 bases and 7 bases respectively, with 12 bases between them. In DNA, the CDR3 is TGTGCCAGCAGCTTATGGACAGCCCAGAATTCACCCCTCCACTTT. This sequence encodes CASSLWTAQNSPLHF.

The chain couples TRBV5-4 to TRBJ1-3; D is possibly TRBD1 (5 bases). Germline assignment: CDR1 SGHNT and CDR2 YYREEE (reference sequence). Trimming shortened V by 4 bases and J by 0 bases, and 14 bases separated the two germline ends. This CDR3 contains 16 residues. CDR3 DNA sequence: TGTGCCAGCAGCCCGGGACTGCCCCCCTCTGGAAACACCATATATTTT. This translates into CASSPGLPPSGNTIYF.

The chain links TRBV7-9 to TRBJ1-1; maybe TRBD1 (6 bases). The CDR3 sequence is 12 residues long. Looked up from germline, CDR1 is SEHNR and CDR2 is FQNEAQ (reference sequence). Trimming removed 5 bases at V and 8 bases at J, with 12 bases between. DNA of the CDR3: TGTGCCAGCAGCATTGGGACACTCGAAGCTTTCTTT. Its translation is CASSIGTLEAFF. Full variable domain (rest looked up from reference TRBV7-9 and TRBJ1-1): DTGVSQNPRHKITKRGQNVTFRCDPISEHNRLYWYRQTLGQGPEFLTYFQNEAQLEKSRLLSDRFSAERPKGSFSTLEIQRTEQGDSAMYLCASSIGTLEAFFGQGTRLTVV.

The chain carries TRBV27 and TRBJ2-7, with D possibly being TRBD1 (5 bases). The CDR3 sequence is 13 residues long. V lost 3 bases and J lost 2, with 8 bases in between. Per the germline V gene, CDR1 is MNHEY and CDR2 is SMNVEV (reference sequence). CDR3 sequence (DNA): TGTGCCAGCAGTTTCGGCAGGGCCTACGAGCAGTACTTC. Translated, it gives CASSFGRAYEQYF.

J is TRBJ2-7 and V is TRBV2; 7 bases map to TRBD2. Unmatched junction bases numbered 5, after V lost 3 bases and J lost 6 bases. The CDR3 contains 13 residues. Germline V CDR1 and CDR2: SNHLY, FYNNEI. In nucleotides, the CDR3 is TGTGCCAGCAGTGATTTCAGGGAGGGCGAGCAGTACTTC. Translating it yields CASSDFREGEQYF.

V is TRBV7-3 and J is TRBJ2-5; D may be TRBD1 (6 bases). V shed 5 bases and J shed 1 base, with 14 bases lying between them. This CDR3 has 15 residues. Germline loops: CDR1 SGHTA, CDR2 FQGTGA. The DNA of the CDR3 is TGTGCCAGCAGCCAACTTTCGGACAGCCAAGAGACCCAGTACTTC. Residues: CASSQLSDSQETQYF.

V gene TRBV5-1 combines with J gene TRBJ1-2; D is perhaps TRBD1 (6 bases). V lost 6 bases and J lost 7, with 16 bases in between. Germline CDR1 reads SGHRS; CDR2 reads YFSETQ. The CDR3 runs 13 residues. CDR3 protein: CASTGGQGIGYTF. Here the CDR3 DNA reads TGCGCCAGCACCGGCGGGCAGGGGATTGGCTACACCTTC. Full variable domain (outside the CDR3, taken from reference TRBV5-1 and TRBJ1-2): KAGVTQTPRYLIKTRGQQVTLSCSPISGHRSVSWYQQTPGQGLQFLFEYFSETQRNKGNFPGRFSGRQFSNSRSEMNVSTLELGDSALYLCASTGGQGIGYTFGSGTRLTVV.

The rearrangement links TRBV5-8 to TRBJ2-2; TRBD1 matches at 7 bases. The J segment lost 7 bases and the V segment lost 4 bases, leaving 13 bases of the junction unmatched. This CDR3 contains 16 residues. In germline, CDR1 is SGHTS, CDR2 YDEGEE. As DNA, the CDR3 is TGTGCCAGCAGCCGAGGGGGACAGAAGAGTGTCGGGGAGCTGTTTTTT. This encodes CASSRGGQKSVGELFF. Using reference TRBV5-8 and TRBJ2-2 for the parts outside the CDR3, the full variable domain is EAGVTQSPTHLIKTRGQQATLRCSPISGHTSVYWYQQALGLGLQFLLWYDEGEERNRGNFPPRFSGRQFPNYSSELNVNALELEDSALYLCASSRGGQKSVGELFFGEGSRLTVL.

Only one count was recorded for this clone. The sample carries other DNA sequences with the same CDR3. The rearrangement uses TRBV27 and TRBJ1-6; tentatively, D is TRBD1 (6 bases). Trimming stripped 3 bases from V and 2 bases from J, with 14 bases between. This CDR3 spans 17 amino acids. The V gene's germline CDR1 is MNHEY and CDR2 SMNVEV (reference sequence). The CDR3 loop is CASSLGRGRTYNSPLHF. CDR3 coding DNA: TGTGCCAGCAGTTTGGGGCGGGGGCGAACCTATAATTCACCCCTCCACTTT.

The chain uses TRBV28 and TRBJ1-1; weak D call: TRBD1 (5 bases). The CDR3 covers 13 residues. V lost 6 bases and J lost 4, with 12 bases in between. Germline V gene sequence: CDR1 MDHEN, CDR2 SYDVKM. The CDR3, as DNA: TGTGCCAGCAGGGGGGAACCGAGCACTGAAGCTTTCTTT. It encodes CASRGEPSTEAFF.

V is TRBV19 and J is TRBJ1-4; 7 nucleotides align to TRBD1. The ends lost 3 bases at V and 17 bases at J; junction bases unmatched: 15. The CDR3 loop spans 14 amino acids. Germline CDR1 and CDR2: LNHDA and SQIVND (reference sequence). The CDR3 loop is CASSMYLTTGLIFF. The DNA of the CDR3 is TGTGCCAGTAGTATGTATTTAACGACAGGGCTAATTTTTTTT.

The chain employs TRBV28 and TRBJ1-1; D might be TRBD1 (6 bases). Germline V lookup: CDR1 MDHEN, CDR2 SYDVKM. Trimming cost V 1 base and J 10 bases, with 16 bases left between them. This CDR3 is 14 amino acids long. As DNA, the CDR3 is TGTGCCAGCAGTTTATTTCCCCAGCCCAGGGGAGCTTTCTTT. This gives the protein CASSLFPQPRGAFF.

The chain carries TRBV5-4 and TRBJ2-3, with 12 bases that match TRBD2. Germline values: CDR1 SGHNT, CDR2 YYREEE (reference sequence). The V and J ends lost 0 bases and 4 bases, in that order; junction bases with no gene match: 9. This CDR3 comprises 18 residues. CDR3 DNA: TGTGCCAGCAGCTTGGTACTAGCGGGGGGCGTCTTAGCAGATACGCAGTATTTT. Its translation is CASSLVLAGGVLADTQYF. The complete variable domain, with remaining parts taken from reference TRBV5-4 and TRBJ2-3, reads ETGVTQSPTHLIKTRGQQVTLRCSSQSGHNTVSWYQQALGQGPQFIFQYYREEENGRGNFPPRFSGLQFPNYSSELNVNALELDDSALYLCASSLVLAGGVLADTQYFGPGTRLTVL.

The J gene is TRBJ1-2, the V gene TRBV2; no reliable D call. The germline V and J ends were trimmed by 7 bases and 12 bases, with 15 bases remaining between them. This CDR3 comprises 11 residues. Germline V gene sequence: CDR1 SNHLY, CDR2 FYNNEI. CDR3 loop: CASKYMADHTF. Here the CDR3 DNA reads TGTGCCAGCAAATATATGGCGGACCACACCTTC. The full variable domain, with the rest looked up from reference TRBV2 and TRBJ1-2, is EPEVTQTPSHQVTQMGQEVILRCVPISNHLYFYWYRQILGQKVEFLVSFYNNEISEKSEIFDDQFSVERPDGSNFTLKIRSTKLEDSAMYFCASKYMADHTFGSGTRLTVV.

CDR3 DNA sequence: TGCGCCAGCAAGCTCGACAGGGGAATCTATGGCTACACCTTC. It is translated as CASKLDRGIYGYTF. The gene calls are TRBV5-1 and TRBJ1-2; 8 bases map to TRBD1. Germline CDR1 reads SGHRS; CDR2 reads YFSETQ. V shed 6 bases, J shed 4 bases, and the junction held 8 bases outside the gene matches. The CDR3 is 14 residues long.

This clone was detected only once. The CDR3 loop is CASSATLSGLSYEQYF. The CDR3 region has the DNA TGTGCCAGCTCAGCTACCCTCTCCGGACTGTCCTACGAGCAGTACTTC. This sequence joins TRBV18 and TRBJ2-7; D perhaps matches TRBD2 (5 bases). Trimming pared 5 bases from V and 1 base from J, leaving 18 bases between. CDR1 and CDR2 from the germline V gene are KGHSH and LQKENI. CDR3 length: 16 amino acids.

The count of this clone is one. This chain joins TRBV2 and TRBJ2-7; tentative D call: TRBD1 (6 bases). Germline assignment: CDR1 SNHLY and CDR2 FYNNEI. V dropped 4 bases and J dropped 0 bases, with 10 bases sitting between them. There are 14 residues in the CDR3. The CDR3 reads CASSGSRGSYEQYF. The CDR3 DNA reads TGTGCCAGCAGTGGGAGCAGGGGCTCCTACGAGCAGTACTTC.

The CDR3 is CASSYGEMREQYF. The CDR3 DNA follows: TGTGCCAGCAGCTATGGGGAAATGAGGGAGCAGTACTTC. The V and J genes are TRBV12-3 or TRBV12-4 and TRBJ2-7; no reliable D call. V shed 6 bases and J shed 7 bases, with 16 bases lying between them. The CDR3 spans 13 residues.

The chain recombines TRBV29-1 with TRBJ1-2; D uncertain. The V end lost 3 bases, the J end lost 1 base, and 18 bases lay between the germline ends. Looked up from germline, CDR1 is SQVTM and CDR2 is ANQGSEA. This CDR3 has 16 amino acids. In DNA form, the CDR3 reads TGCAGCGTTGAGCCCGCGGGGTCGGGGTTTAACTATGGCTACACCTTC. Translated: CSVEPAGSGFNYGYTF.